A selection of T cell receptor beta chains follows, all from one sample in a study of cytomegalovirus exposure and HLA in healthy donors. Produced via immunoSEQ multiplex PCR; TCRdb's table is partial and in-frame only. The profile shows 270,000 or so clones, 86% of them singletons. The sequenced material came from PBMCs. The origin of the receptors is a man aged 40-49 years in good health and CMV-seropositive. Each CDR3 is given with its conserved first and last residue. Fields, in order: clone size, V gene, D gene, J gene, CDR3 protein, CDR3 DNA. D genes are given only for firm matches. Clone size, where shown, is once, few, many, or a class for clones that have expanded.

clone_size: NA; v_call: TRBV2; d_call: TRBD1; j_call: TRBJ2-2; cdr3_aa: CASSGQGYTGELFF; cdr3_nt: TGTGCCAGCAGTGGACAGGGCTACACCGGGGAGCTGTTTTTT
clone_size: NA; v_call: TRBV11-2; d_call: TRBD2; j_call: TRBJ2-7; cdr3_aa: CASSRGLAGEQYF; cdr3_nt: TGTGCCAGCAGCAGGGGACTAGCGGGGGAGCAGTACTTC
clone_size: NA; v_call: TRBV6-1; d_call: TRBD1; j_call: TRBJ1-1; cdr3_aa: CASSEGQGADPEAFF; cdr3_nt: TGTGCCAGCAGTGAGGGACAGGGGGCGGATCCTGAAGCTTTCTTT
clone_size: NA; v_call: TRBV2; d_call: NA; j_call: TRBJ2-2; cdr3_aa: CASTVVAVNTGELFF; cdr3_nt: TGTGCCAGCACTGTCGTAGCGGTAAACACCGGGGAGCTGTTTTTT
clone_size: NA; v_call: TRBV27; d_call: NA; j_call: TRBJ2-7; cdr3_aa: CASSRDYFSYEQYF; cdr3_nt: TGTGCCAGCAGCCGTGACTATTTCTCCTACGAGCAGTACTTC
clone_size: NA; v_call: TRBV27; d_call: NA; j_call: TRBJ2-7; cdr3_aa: CASSIDNRGGTYEQYF; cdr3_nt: TGTGCCAGCAGTATCGATAACAGGGGGGGGACCTACGAGCAGTACTTC
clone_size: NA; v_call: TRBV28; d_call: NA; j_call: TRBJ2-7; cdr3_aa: CASSSMGGPYEQYF; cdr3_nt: TGTGCCAGCAGTTCTATGGGGGGACCCTACGAGCAGTACTTC
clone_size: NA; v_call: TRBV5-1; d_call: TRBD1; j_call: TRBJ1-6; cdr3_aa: CASSLAATGGFSPLHF; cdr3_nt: TGCGCCAGCAGCTTGGCCGCAACAGGGGGCTTTTCACCCCTCCACTTT
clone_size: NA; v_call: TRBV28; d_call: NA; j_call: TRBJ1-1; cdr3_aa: CASRWDTVSEPEAFF; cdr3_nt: TGTGCCAGCAGATGGGACACGGTAAGCGAACCTGAAGCTTTCTTT
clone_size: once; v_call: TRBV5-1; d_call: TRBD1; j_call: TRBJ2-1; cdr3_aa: CASSLKGGGTGAYNEQFF; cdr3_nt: TGCGCCAGCAGCTTGAAGGGCGGGGGGACAGGGGCCTACAATGAGCAGTTCTTC
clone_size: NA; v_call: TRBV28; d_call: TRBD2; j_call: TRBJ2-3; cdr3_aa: CASSSGLIPPDTQYF; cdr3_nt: TGTGCCAGCAGTTCGGGACTAATCCCCCCAGATACGCAGTATTTT
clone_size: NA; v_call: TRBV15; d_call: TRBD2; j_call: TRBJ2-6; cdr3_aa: CATSRGGASGANVLTF; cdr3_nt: TGTGCCACCAGCAGGGGAGGGGCTTCTGGGGCCAACGTCCTGACTTTC
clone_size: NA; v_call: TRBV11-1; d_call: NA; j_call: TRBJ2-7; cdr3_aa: CASSLGRMASYEQYF; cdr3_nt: TGTGCCAGCAGCTTAGGCAGAATGGCTAGCTACGAGCAGTACTTC
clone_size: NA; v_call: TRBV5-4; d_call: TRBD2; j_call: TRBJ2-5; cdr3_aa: CASSKASGRKETQYF; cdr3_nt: TGTGCCAGCAGCAAGGCTAGCGGGAGAAAAGAGACCCAGTACTTC
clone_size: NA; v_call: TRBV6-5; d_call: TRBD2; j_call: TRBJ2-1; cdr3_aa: CASSYSLAVEQFF; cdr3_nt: TGTGCCAGCAGTTACTCACTAGCGGTAGAGCAGTTCTTC
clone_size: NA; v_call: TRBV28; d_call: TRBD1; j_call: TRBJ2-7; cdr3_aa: CASSLYQGQAYEQYF; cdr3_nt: TGTGCCAGCAGTTTATACCAAGGACAGGCCTACGAGCAGTACTTC
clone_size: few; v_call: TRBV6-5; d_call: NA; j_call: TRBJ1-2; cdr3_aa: CASSYRPGGNGYTF; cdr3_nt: TGTGCCAGCAGTTATCGGCCGGGCGGGAATGGCTACACCTTC
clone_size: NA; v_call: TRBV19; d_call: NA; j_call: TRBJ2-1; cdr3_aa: CASSQGLNNEQFF; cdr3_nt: TGTGCCAGTAGCCAGGGACTTAACAATGAGCAGTTCTTC
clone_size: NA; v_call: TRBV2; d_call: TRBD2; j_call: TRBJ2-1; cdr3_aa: CASSAGRGDGEQFF; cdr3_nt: TGTGCCAGCAGTGCGGGACGGGGGGACGGTGAGCAGTTCTTC
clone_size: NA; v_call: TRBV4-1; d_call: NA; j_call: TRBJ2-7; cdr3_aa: CASSQDPDSSYEQYF; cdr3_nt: TGCGCCAGCAGCCAAGATCCCGACAGCTCCTACGAGCAGTACTTC
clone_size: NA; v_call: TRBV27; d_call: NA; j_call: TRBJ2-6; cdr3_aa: CASSLVLPAGAGANVLTF; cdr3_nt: TGTGCCAGCAGTTTAGTCCTTCCCGCAGGGGCTGGGGCCAACGTCCTGACTTTC
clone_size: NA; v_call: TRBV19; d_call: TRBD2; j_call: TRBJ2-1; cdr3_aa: CASSMGGGLAGDEQFF; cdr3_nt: TGTGCCAGTAGTATGGGAGGGGGTCTAGCGGGAGACGAGCAGTTCTTC
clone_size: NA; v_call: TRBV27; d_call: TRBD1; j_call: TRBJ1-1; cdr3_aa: CASGPFRTGDNEAFF; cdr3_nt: TGTGCCAGCGGCCCGTTTAGGACAGGGGATAATGAAGCTTTCTTT
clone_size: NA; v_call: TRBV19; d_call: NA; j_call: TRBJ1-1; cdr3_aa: CASSIDGQLENTEAFF; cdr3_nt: TGTGCCAGTAGTATAGATGGACAGTTGGAGAACACTGAAGCTTTCTTT
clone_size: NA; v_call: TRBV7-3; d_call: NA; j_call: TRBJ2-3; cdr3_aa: CASSLNGGAGDTQYF; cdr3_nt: TGTGCCAGCAGCTTAAACGGCGGGGCTGGAGATACGCAGTATTTT
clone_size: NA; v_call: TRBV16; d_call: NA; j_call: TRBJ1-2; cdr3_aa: CASSPDRSYGYTF; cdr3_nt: TGTGCCAGCAGCCCCGACAGGTCCTATGGCTACACCTTC
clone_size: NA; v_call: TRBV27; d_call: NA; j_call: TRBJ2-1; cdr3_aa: CASGQGSHEQFF; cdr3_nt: TGTGCCAGCGGCCAGGGCTCCCATGAGCAGTTCTTC
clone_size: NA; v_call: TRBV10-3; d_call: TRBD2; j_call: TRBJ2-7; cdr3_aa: CAISESSGSYEQYF; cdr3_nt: TGTGCCATCAGTGAGTCTAGCGGGAGTTACGAGCAGTACTTC
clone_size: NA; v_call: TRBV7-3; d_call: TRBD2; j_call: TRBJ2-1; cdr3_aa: CASSLRAGGVEQFF; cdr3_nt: TGTGCCAGCAGCTTACGGGCGGGAGGCGTTGAGCAGTTCTTC
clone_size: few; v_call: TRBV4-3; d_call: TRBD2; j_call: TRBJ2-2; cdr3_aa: CASSQSLAGTGELFF; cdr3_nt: TGCGCCAGCAGCCAGTCACTAGCGGGAACCGGGGAGCTGTTTTTT
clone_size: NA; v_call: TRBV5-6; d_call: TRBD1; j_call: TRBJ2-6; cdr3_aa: CASSLTDRARSSGANVLTF; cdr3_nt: TGTGCCAGCAGTTTAACGGACAGGGCCCGAAGCTCTGGGGCCAACGTCCTGACTTTC
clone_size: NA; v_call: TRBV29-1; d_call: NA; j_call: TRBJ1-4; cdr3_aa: CSVVTGEGNEKLFF; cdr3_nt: TGCAGCGTTGTCACGGGGGAGGGTAATGAAAAACTGTTTTTT
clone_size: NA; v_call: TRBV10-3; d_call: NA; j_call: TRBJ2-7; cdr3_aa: CAISEQANEQYF; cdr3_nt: TGTGCCATCAGTGAGCAAGCTAACGAGCAGTACTTC
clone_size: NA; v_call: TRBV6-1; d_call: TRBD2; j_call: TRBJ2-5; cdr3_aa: CASSEALVGAGARETQYF; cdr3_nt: TGTGCCAGCAGTGAAGCCTTAGTTGGGGCGGGAGCTCGAGAGACCCAGTACTTC
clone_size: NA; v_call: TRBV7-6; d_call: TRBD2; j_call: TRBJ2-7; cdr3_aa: CASSLRTSGGTYEQYF; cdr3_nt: TGTGCCAGCAGCTTACGGACTAGCGGGGGTACCTACGAGCAGTACTTC
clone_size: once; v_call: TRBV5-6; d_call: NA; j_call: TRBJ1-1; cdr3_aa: CASSVSPSGQNTEAFF; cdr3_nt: TGTGCCAGCAGCGTCAGCCCCTCGGGACAGAACACTGAAGCTTTCTTT
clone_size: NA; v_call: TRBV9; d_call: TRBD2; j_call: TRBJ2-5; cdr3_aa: CASNVAGGYQETQYF; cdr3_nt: TGTGCCAGCAATGTAGCGGGAGGGTACCAAGAGACCCAGTACTTC
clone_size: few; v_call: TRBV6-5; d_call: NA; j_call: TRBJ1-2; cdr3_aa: CASSYTGYDYGYTF; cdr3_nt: TGTGCCAGCAGTTACACCGGGTACGACTATGGCTACACCTTC
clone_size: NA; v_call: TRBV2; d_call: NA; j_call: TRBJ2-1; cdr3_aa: CASDFYNEQFF; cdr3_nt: TGTGCCAGCGACTTTTACAATGAGCAGTTCTTC
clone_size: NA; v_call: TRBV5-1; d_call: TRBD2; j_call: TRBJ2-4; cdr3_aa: CASSLGLAGGPDIQYF; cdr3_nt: TGCGCCAGCAGCTTGGGACTAGCGGGAGGGCCGGACATTCAGTACTTC
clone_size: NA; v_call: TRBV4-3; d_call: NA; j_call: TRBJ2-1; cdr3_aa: CASSQGRGDEQFF; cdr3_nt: TGCGCCAGCAGCCAAGGTAGAGGTGATGAGCAGTTCTTC
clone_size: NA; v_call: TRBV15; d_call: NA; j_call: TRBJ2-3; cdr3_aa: CATSRDLGRVRDTQYF; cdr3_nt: TGTGCCACCAGCAGAGATCTGGGCAGGGTTAGGGATACGCAGTATTTT
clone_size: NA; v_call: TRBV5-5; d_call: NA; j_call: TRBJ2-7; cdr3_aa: CASSLYRTYEQYF; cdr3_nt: TGTGCCAGCAGCTTGTATAGAACCTACGAGCAGTACTTC
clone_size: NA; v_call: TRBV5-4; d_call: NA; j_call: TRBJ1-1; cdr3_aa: CASRPGSLYTEAFF; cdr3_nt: TGTGCCAGCAGACCGGGGAGCCTTTACACTGAAGCTTTCTTT
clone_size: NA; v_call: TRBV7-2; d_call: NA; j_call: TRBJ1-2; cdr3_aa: CASSLLGNYGYTF; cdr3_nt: TGTGCCAGCAGCTTACTGGGCAACTATGGCTACACCTTC
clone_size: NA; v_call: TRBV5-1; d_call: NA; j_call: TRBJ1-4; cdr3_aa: CASSEDTSYNEKLFF; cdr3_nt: TGCGCCAGCAGCGAAGACACTTCCTATAATGAAAAACTGTTTTTT
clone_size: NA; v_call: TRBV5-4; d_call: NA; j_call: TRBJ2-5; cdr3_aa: CASSKPGVETQYF; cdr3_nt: TGTGCCAGCAGTAAACCCGGGGTAGAGACCCAGTACTTC
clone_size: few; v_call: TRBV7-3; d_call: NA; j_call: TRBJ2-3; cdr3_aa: CASSLSAGGGGTTDTQYF; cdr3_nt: TGTGCCAGCAGCTTAAGTGCAGGTGGCGGGGGCACCACAGATACGCAGTATTTT
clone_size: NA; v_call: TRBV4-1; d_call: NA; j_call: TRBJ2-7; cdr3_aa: CASSQNRALGYEQYF; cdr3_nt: TGCGCCAGCAGCCAGAACAGGGCGCTAGGCTACGAGCAGTACTTC
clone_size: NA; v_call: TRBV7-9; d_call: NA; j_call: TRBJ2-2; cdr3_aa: CASSLDTTGELFF; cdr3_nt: TGTGCCAGCAGCTTAGACACCACCGGGGAGCTGTTTTTT
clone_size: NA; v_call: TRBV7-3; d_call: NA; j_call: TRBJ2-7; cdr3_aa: CASSWGGGEQYF; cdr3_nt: TGTGCCAGCAGCTGGGGTGGAGGAGAGCAGTACTTC
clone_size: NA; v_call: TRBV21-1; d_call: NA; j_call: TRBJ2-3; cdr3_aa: CASSKARLAGGPGDTQYF; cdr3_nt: TGTGCCAGCAGCAAAGCTCGGCTAGCGGGAGGGCCCGGGGATACGCAGTATTTT